What follows are 14 T cell receptor beta chains derived from one specimen sequenced in a study of Tregs in tolerant kidney transplant recipients. Produced via immunoSEQ multiplex PCR; TCRdb's table is partial and in-frame only. The table has tens of thousands of clones, more than 75% seen once; the top ten hold 3.5% to 4%. Related graft donors supplied nonmyeloablative bone marrow transplants, and mixed chimerism was transient. The sequenced sample was CD4+ T cells from blood (PBMCs), obtained 6 months after the transplant. These receptors all come from a human patient who received a combined kidney and bone marrow transplant. The T cells may come from the graft donor.

About this clone: A read error may account for a junction end that differs from germline. The J gene is TRBJ1-2, the V gene TRBV18; no clear D. The CDR3 is made up of 16 amino acids. The germline V gene has CDR1 KGHSH and CDR2 LQKENI. The CDR3 DNA is TGTGCCAGCTCTCTACACCCAAGGAGCACCTTTGGCGGCTACGCCTTC. It yields the protein CASSLHPRSTFGGYAF.

This clone showed up just once. The chain recombines TRBV13 with TRBJ2-1, with 9 bases identical to TRBD2. V shed 1 base and J 6 bases; nucleotides not matched to a gene: 7. This CDR3 comprises 16 residues. The germline V gene encodes CDR1 PRHDT and CDR2 FYEKMQ (reference sequence). The CDR3 DNA is TGTGCCAGCAGCTTAGTCGGGACTAGCAGATCCAATGAGCAGTTCTTC. Translated, it gives CASSLVGTSRSNEQFF.

This sequence joins TRBV19 and TRBJ2-3; 13 bases align to TRBD2. V was clipped by 8 bases and J by 1 base; unmatched bases: 9. This CDR3 has 17 residues. The V gene's germline CDR1 is LNHDA and CDR2 SQIVND (reference sequence). This chain's CDR3 is CASSRTSGSRGTDTQYF. DNA for the CDR3: TGTGCCAGTTCCCGGACTAGCGGGAGTAGGGGCACAGATACGCAGTATTTT.

The chain couples TRBV6-1 to TRBJ2-1; 8 nucleotides align to TRBD2. The V gene's germline CDR1 is MNHNS and CDR2 SASEGT. The CDR3 contains 15 residues. V trimming: 3 bases; J trimming: 5 bases; junction bases outside the gene matches: 6. CDR3 DNA sequence: TGTGCCAGCAGTGACGGCGGGAGGCCCCACAATGAGCAGTTCTTC. Its translation: CASSDGGRPHNEQFF.

This clone has more than one count but fewer than ten. The CDR3 spells CASSISSGSSYNEQFF. The CDR3 DNA reads TGTGCCAGTAGTATATCCAGCGGGAGCTCCTACAATGAGCAGTTCTTC. V gene TRBV19 combines with J gene TRBJ2-1; TRBD2 matches 8 bases. This CDR3 contains 16 residues. From germline, CDR1 is LNHDA and CDR2 SQIVND (reference sequence). With 2 bases clipped from V and 0 bases from J, the junction kept 3 bases outside the gene matches.

The J gene is TRBJ2-5, the V gene TRBV19; unclear D gene. CDR3 length: 15 residues. The germline CDR1 and CDR2 sequences are LNHDA and SQIVND (reference sequence). V was cut by 0 bases and J by 1 base, with 9 bases left in between. The CDR3 sequence: CASSIDYATQETQYF. In nucleotides, the CDR3 is TGTGCCAGTAGTATAGACTACGCTACCCAAGAGACCCAGTACTTC.

The chain couples TRBV11-2 to TRBJ2-3; 7 bases are a match to TRBD1. The J segment lost 3 bases and the V segment lost 5 bases, leaving 14 bases of the junction unmatched. The CDR3 is 17 amino acids. Germline loops: CDR1 SGHAT, CDR2 FQNNGV. This CDR3 is CASSADRQGQWTDTQYF. In nucleotides, the CDR3 is TGTGCCAGCAGCGCAGATAGGCAGGGACAGTGGACAGATACGCAGTATTTT.

The chain couples TRBV28 to TRBJ2-1; a possible D gene is TRBD1 (6 bases). Deletions cut 6 bases from V and 3 bases from J, with 9 bases between. CDR1 and CDR2 from the germline V gene are MDHEN and SYDVKM. This CDR3 region has 13 residues. In nucleotides, the CDR3 is TGTGCCAGCAGAGGGGGTCACTACAATGAGCAGTTCTTC. This sequence encodes CASRGGHYNEQFF. Together with reference TRBV28 and TRBJ2-1, the CDR3 gives the full variable domain: DVKVTQSSRYLVKRTGEKVFLECVQDMDHENMFWYRQDPGLGLRLIYFSYDVKMKEKGDIPEGYSVSREKKERFSLILESASTNQTSMYLCASRGGHYNEQFFGPGTRLTVL.

The chain couples TRBV28 to TRBJ1-5; D may be TRBD1 (5 bases). The germline gives CDR1 MDHEN, CDR2 SYDVKM. This CDR3 comprises 15 residues. The V end was cut by 10 bases, the J end by 2 bases, with 18 bases between. This CDR3 is CATQSGGGGNQPQHF. CDR3 nucleotide sequence: TGTGCCACCCAATCCGGGGGGGGTGGCAATCAGCCCCAGCATTTT.

The CDR3 nucleotides read TGTGCCAGCAAAAAAGCGGCGCCCACTGAAGCTTTCTTT. It translates to CASKKAAPTEAFF. This chain connects TRBV6-5 to TRBJ1-1; D remains unclear. The CDR3 totals 13 residues. V lost 7 bases and J 4 bases, leaving 13 bases between the germline ends. CDR1 is MNHEY, CDR2 SVGAGI, per germline.

The chain links TRBV27 to TRBJ2-7, with D perhaps matching TRBD1 (5 bases). Trimming shortened V by 2 bases and J by 4 bases, and 12 bases separated the two germline ends. CDR1 and CDR2 (germline): MNHEY, SMNVEV (reference sequence). CDR3 length: 14 amino acids. CDR3: CASSLGSRGYEQYF. DNA for the CDR3: TGTGCCAGCAGTTTAGGTTCTAGGGGTTACGAGCAGTACTTC.

This clone was seen a single time. The chain has TRBV5-8 and TRBJ2-7, with 7 bases aligning to TRBD1. Germline CDR1 is SGHTS and CDR2 is YDEGEE. The CDR3 is made up of 14 amino acids. V was clipped by 3 bases and J by 2 bases; unmatched bases: 5. Here the CDR3 DNA reads TGTGCCAGCAGCTCGGGACAGATGCCCTACGAGCAGTACTTC. This gives the protein CASSSGQMPYEQYF.

The chain employs TRBV30 and TRBJ2-3; perhaps TRBD2 as D (5 bases). Germline loops: CDR1 GTSNPN, CDR2 SVGIG (reference sequence). This CDR3 contains 12 residues. The V gene lost 0 bases and the J gene lost 11 bases, with 12 bases spanning the gap. CDR3 nucleotides: TGTGCCTGGAGTGTACGCTGGGCGGGGCAGTATTTT. Translation: CAWSVRWAGQYF.

The rearrangement joins TRBV27 to TRBJ2-5; 13 positions match TRBD2. The CDR3 is made up of 16 amino acids. With V trimmed by 4 bases and J by 6 bases, 8 bases remained unmatched. Germline assignment: CDR1 MNHEY and CDR2 SMNVEV (reference sequence). The CDR3: CASSSGLAGVFQTQYF. The CDR3 DNA reads as TGTGCCAGCAGTTCAGGACTAGCGGGGGTCTTTCAGACCCAGTACTTC.